This T cell receptor (beta chain) was profiled in a study of T cell responses to AZD1222 COVID-19 vaccine. Findings and caveats of the study: Spike regions recognized by vaccine-associated CD4 TCRs spanned the protein, led by 160-218 and 743-854. Unmutated regions of variants are reportedly targeted by nearly half of spike-specific TCRs. The donor group comprised mostly white British people and more females; the analysis possibly underestimated clonal diversity.

Repertoires were generated with immunoSEQ multiplex PCR, while TCRdb's copy carries only in-frame clones and drops some. The sample has more than 80,000 clones, 75% to 90% seen once. A word on this clone: Antigen unknown.

Some second doses came at about 4 weeks and others at about 12 weeks; these were pooled. Germline V gene sequence: CDR1 MNHEY, CDR2 SVGAGI. CDR3 length: 14 amino acids. V was pared by 9 bases and J by 0 bases, with 12 bases between. This sequence originates from an adult who received the AZD1222 COVID-19 vaccine. The sample here was peripheral blood, taken 28 days after the second AZD1222 dose. The V gene is TRBV6-5, the J gene TRBJ1-3; unclear D gene. The CDR3: CASSVDHSGNTIYF. The CDR3 DNA reads TGTGCCAGTTCGGTGGACCACTCTGGAAACACCATATATTTT.